This is a list of T cell receptor beta chains from one sample in a study of cytomegalovirus exposure and HLA in healthy donors. Repertoires were generated with immunoSEQ multiplex PCR, while TCRdb's copy carries only in-frame clones and drops some. Counted here are tens of thousands of clones, about 72% occurring once; the ten biggest clones make up roughly 23%. Sequencing input: PBMCs. Source of these receptors: a man aged 45-60 years in good health and CMV-seropositive. Each CDR3 is given without its conserved first and last residue.

j_call v_call cdr3_aa
TRBJ2-7 TRBV19 ASTPSGSFPYEQY
TRBJ2-7 TRBV29-1 SVKQPSSYEQY
TRBJ2-3 TRBV25-1 ASSDRSSTDTQY
TRBJ2-7 TRBV30 AWSAQGYEQY
TRBJ2-7 TRBV5-4 ASSLEGQGYEQY
TRBJ2-3 TRBV6-1 ASSELPRLAGRPDTQY
TRBJ2-3 TRBV30 AGRDSLGDTQY
TRBJ2-5 TRBV5-1 ASSRDFQETQY
TRBJ2-7 TRBV29-1 SVCTTGGASYEQY
TRBJ1-5 TRBV15 ATVPGAGNQPQH
TRBJ2-7 TRBV27 ASSRVGVPYEQY
TRBJ2-7 TRBV30 AWSERMSGTTYEQY
TRBJ2-2 TRBV19 ATTLPGQGGTGELF
TRBJ1-1 TRBV11-2 ASSWTPGAEAF
TRBJ2-7 TRBV5-4 ASSRPGLAGGSYEQY
TRBJ1-2 TRBV4-3 ASSQDFWRDSGYT
TRBJ2-4 TRBV21-1 ASSRQGNKNIQY
TRBJ2-7 TRBV30 AWSVGRVEDEQY
TRBJ1-5 TRBV21-1 ASTLGQGSCNQPQH
TRBJ1-6 TRBV7-2 ASSLFSGGSKGPLH
TRBJ2-7 TRBV13 ASSPHIAGGLSYEQY
TRBJ2-7 TRBV29-1 SVGTGPYEQY